One and the same sample provided the 9 T cell receptor beta chains below, sequenced in a study of beta chain features in type 1 diabetes. Overall study findings and caveats: Moderately but significantly shorter TCRB CDR3s were found in Type 1 diabetes patients in all four CD4+ subsets.

These TCRs' antigens remain unknown. What was sequenced were expressed TCRB transcripts, since all of the isolated RNA had been reverse transcribed. The repertoire was sequenced with immunoSEQ multiplex PCR; TCRdb's copy has only in-frame clones and lacks some. The sample contains around 260,000 clones, over 20% of which appear only once. Sequenced: naive CD4+ T cells from blood. The receptor source for this set is a woman in her thirties or forties with type 1 diabetes.

J is TRBJ1-5 and V is TRBV7-3, with TRBD1 matching over 7 bases. The CDR3 sequence is 13 residues long. Germline V lookup: CDR1 SGHTA, CDR2 FQGTGA. V lost 5 bases, J lost 5 bases, and 3 bases stayed unmatched. DNA for the CDR3: TGTGCCAGCAGCGTAGACAGGGATCAGCCCCAGCATTTT. It is translated as CASSVDRDQPQHF.

This clone was seen more than once but under ten times. The chain combines TRBV5-4 with TRBJ2-1; the D gene is possibly TRBD2 (7 bases). The CDR3 consists of 14 residues. V lost 4 bases to trimming and J lost 5 bases, with 13 bases between them. Germline V gene sequence: CDR1 SGHNT, CDR2 YYREEE (reference sequence). The CDR3 loop reads CASSPRGGNNEQFF. The CDR3 coding sequence is TGTGCCAGCAGCCCTAGGGGGGGGAACAATGAGCAGTTCTTC.

The V call is TRBV15, the J call TRBJ1-1, with D possibly being TRBD1 (5 bases). The germline V and J ends were trimmed by 5 bases and 6 bases, with 10 bases remaining between them. CDR3 length equals 12 residues. CDR1 is LNHNV and CDR2 is YYDKDF in the germline V gene (reference sequence). DNA for the CDR3: TGTGCCACCAGCCCCCAGGGCTCTGAAGCTTTCTTT. Residues: CATSPQGSEAFF.

This chain joins TRBV14 and TRBJ2-2; TRBD1 agrees at 7 bases. Germline lookup yields CDR1 SGHDN and CDR2 FVKESK. CDR3 length equals 12 residues. Trimming removed 8 bases from V and 3 bases from J; junction bases left unmatched: 0. DNA for the CDR3: TGTGCCAGCCAGGGGGACACCGGGGAGCTGTTTTTT. As protein: CASQGDTGELFF.

This clone showed up just a few times. The chain employs TRBV9 and TRBJ2-2; 8 bases agree with TRBD2. V gave up 4 bases and J gave up 0 bases; unmatched junction bases: 8. Per the germline V gene, CDR1 is SGDLS and CDR2 is YYNGEE. CDR3 length equals 17 residues. CDR3 coding DNA: TGTGCCAGCAGCTCACCTCGGGGGGGCGCGAACACCGGGGAGCTGTTTTTT. Its protein product is CASSSPRGGANTGELFF.

This clone has a handful of counts. The chain carries TRBV4-2 and TRBJ2-1; 7 nucleotides match TRBD2. CDR1 and CDR2 from the germline V gene are LGHNA and YNFKEQ. V shed 0 bases and J 6 bases; nucleotides not matched to a gene: 8. CDR3 length: 16 residues. The CDR3 DNA reads as TGTGCCAGCAGCCAAGATCGAGGGAGGGCCCTCAATGAGCAGTTCTTC. It translates to CASSQDRGRALNEQFF.

The sample holds a few counts of this clone. For the CDR3, the DNA is TGTGCCAGCTCACCCCGCGGGACTAGCGGCTACGAGCAGTACTTC. This gives the protein CASSPRGTSGYEQYF. The chain uses TRBV18 and TRBJ2-7, with 11 bases matching TRBD2. With 3 bases clipped from V and 3 bases from J, the junction kept 4 bases outside the gene matches. This CDR3 region has 15 residues. In germline, CDR1 is KGHSH, CDR2 LQKENI.

V usage is TRBV6-5 and J usage is TRBJ2-6, with D maybe TRBD1 (6 bases). CDR1 MNHEY and CDR2 SVGAGI come from the germline V gene. Trimming removed 5 bases at V and 1 base at J, with 9 bases between. This CDR3 spans 15 amino acids. CDR3 nucleotides: TGTGCCAGCAGTAATAGGGGGTCTGGGGCCAACGTCCTGACTTTC. It codes for CASSNRGSGANVLTF.

This clone came up a few times. The V call is TRBV25-1, the J call TRBJ2-5; 9 nucleotides match TRBD2. Germline V gives CDR1 MGHDK, CDR2 SYGVNS. The CDR3 has 15 residues. The ends lost 6 bases at V and 4 bases at J; junction bases unmatched: 9. CDR3 region: CASSERGEGGETQYF. The CDR3 nucleotides are TGTGCCAGCAGCGAGCGGGGGGAAGGTGGAGAGACCCAGTACTTC.